This T cell receptor beta chain was sequenced for a study of cytomegalovirus exposure and HLA in healthy donors. General study results and limits: Among immune exposure information, only CMV serostatus was available. Most TCR sequences proved rare, with some public TCRs found in many donors. Most CMV-associated TCR beta chains were later found to appear HLA-restricted.

The PCR ran on 60 Vbeta and 13 Jbeta primers. The assay was immunoSEQ multiplex PCR, and TCRdb's table has in-frame clones only and misses some. This sample yields some 110,000 clones, of which around 75% are seen a single time; around 0.79% belongs to the top ten. Germline CDR1 is LGHNA and CDR2 is YSLEER. Trimming left V 0 bases short and J 0 bases short, with 12 bases between. The CDR3 covers 16 residues. Only a few counts were recorded for this clone. Its specificity is unknown. The chain links TRBV4-3 to TRBJ2-7, with D possibly TRBD2 on 5 matching bases. Specimen: PBMCs. The origin of this receptor is a woman aged 25 to 39 in good health and CMV-seronegative. CDR3 sequence reads: CASSQDATGSSYEQYF. The CDR3 nucleotides read TGCGCCAGCAGCCAAGATGCGACGGGGAGCTCCTACGAGCAGTACTTC.